These 5 T cell receptor beta chains were sequenced from one sample in a study of blood T cell repertoires in COVID-19. Produced via immunoSEQ multiplex PCR; TCRdb's table is partial and in-frame only. The repertoire includes around 100,000 clones, roughly 80% of them detected once, and 24% sits in the top ten. The material sequenced was peripheral blood. The receptors were sampled from a human donor in a cohort sampled during active COVID-19.

This clone was counted only a few times. V usage is TRBV7-8 and J usage is TRBJ2-7; 8 bases agree with TRBD2. From germline, CDR1 is SGHVS and CDR2 FQNEAQ. V dropped 5 bases and J dropped 0; count of bases not matched to a gene: 6. The CDR3 contains 15 residues. CDR3 sequence: CASSQSGGNSYEQYF. Written as DNA, the CDR3 is TGTGCCAGCAGCCAAAGCGGGGGAAACTCCTACGAGCAGTACTTC.

The chain uses TRBV7-6 and TRBJ2-7, with a possible D match to TRBD1 (6 bases). V was pared by 2 bases and J by 4 bases, with 12 bases between. Germline V gene lookup returns CDR1 SGHVS and CDR2 FNYEAQ. The CDR3 sequence is 14 residues long. The CDR3 reads CASSLTGGIYEQYF. DNA for the CDR3: TGTGCCAGCAGCTTAACTGGGGGCATATACGAGCAGTACTTC.

The chain carries TRBV19 and TRBJ2-1; D not resolved. The CDR3 spans 15 residues. Deletions cut 2 bases from V and 0 bases from J, with 8 bases between. Germline CDR1 is LNHDA and CDR2 is SQIVND (reference sequence). This CDR3 is CASSIRYRSYNEQFF. DNA of the CDR3: TGTGCCAGTAGTATACGGTATCGCTCCTACAATGAGCAGTTCTTC. Looking up the rest from reference TRBV19 and TRBJ2-1 gives the full variable domain: DGGITQSPKYLFRKEGQNVTLSCEQNLNHDAMYWYRQDPGQGLRLIYYSQIVNDFQKGDIAEGYSVSREKKESFPLTVTSAQKNPTAFYLCASSIRYRSYNEQFFGPGTRLTVL.

The genes are TRBV19 and TRBJ1-1; TRBD1 aligns across 9 bases. Germline trimming cut 6 bases from V and 1 base from J; bases unmatched to any gene: 3. Germline V CDR1 and CDR2: LNHDA, SQIVND (reference sequence). This CDR3 is built from 14 residues. CDR3 region: CASRTTGGNTEAFF. The DNA for the CDR3 is TGTGCCAGTAGGACGACAGGGGGGAACACTGAAGCTTTCTTT.

CDR3 sequence reads: CASKPGGGWTEAFF. The CDR3 bases are TGTGCCAGCAAGCCGGGGGGCGGTTGGACTGAAGCTTTCTTT. The chain has TRBV7-2 and TRBJ1-1; D might be TRBD1 (6 bases). This CDR3 has 14 residues. CDR1 and CDR2 (germline): SGHTA, FQGNSA. V lost 7 bases and J lost 5, with 17 bases in between.